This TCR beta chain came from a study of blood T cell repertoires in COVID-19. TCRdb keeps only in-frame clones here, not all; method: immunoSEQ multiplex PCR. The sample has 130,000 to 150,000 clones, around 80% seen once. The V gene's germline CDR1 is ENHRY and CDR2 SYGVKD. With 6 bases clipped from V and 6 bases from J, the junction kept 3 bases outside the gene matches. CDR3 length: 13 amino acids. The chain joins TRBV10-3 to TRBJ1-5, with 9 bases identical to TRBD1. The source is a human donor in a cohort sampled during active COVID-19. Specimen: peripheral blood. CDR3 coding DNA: TGTGCCATCAGCGGGACAGGGAGTCAGCCCCAGCATTTT. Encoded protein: CAISGTGSQPQHF.